This TCR beta chain was sequenced in a study of cytomegalovirus exposure and HLA in healthy donors. In the PCR, 60 Vbeta and 13 Jbeta primers were used. Sequencing was performed with immunoSEQ multiplex PCR; in TCRdb, only in-frame clones are kept and a portion is missing. This table has a few hundred thousand clones, about 79% appearing once. As concerns this clone: Its antigen remains unidentified. Other nucleotide sequences in the sample specify the same CDR3.

The length of the CDR3 is 11 residues. The germline V gene has CDR1 SGHTA and CDR2 FQGNSA. V gave up 6 bases and J gave up 1 base, with 3 bases separating them. Study results and limitations: Later analysis associated a missense DCLRE1C variant with TCR beta V- and J-gene trimming. Several V segments, TRBV6-2 and TRBV6-3 among them, could not be told apart and were dropped.

The gene calls are TRBV7-2 and TRBJ2-5; D not certain. This TCR was sampled from a man younger than 35 in good health and CMV-seronegative. Sequencing was performed on PBMCs. The CDR3 coding sequence is TGTGCCAGCAGTCTCCAAGAGACCCAGTACTTC. Translation: CASSLQETQYF.